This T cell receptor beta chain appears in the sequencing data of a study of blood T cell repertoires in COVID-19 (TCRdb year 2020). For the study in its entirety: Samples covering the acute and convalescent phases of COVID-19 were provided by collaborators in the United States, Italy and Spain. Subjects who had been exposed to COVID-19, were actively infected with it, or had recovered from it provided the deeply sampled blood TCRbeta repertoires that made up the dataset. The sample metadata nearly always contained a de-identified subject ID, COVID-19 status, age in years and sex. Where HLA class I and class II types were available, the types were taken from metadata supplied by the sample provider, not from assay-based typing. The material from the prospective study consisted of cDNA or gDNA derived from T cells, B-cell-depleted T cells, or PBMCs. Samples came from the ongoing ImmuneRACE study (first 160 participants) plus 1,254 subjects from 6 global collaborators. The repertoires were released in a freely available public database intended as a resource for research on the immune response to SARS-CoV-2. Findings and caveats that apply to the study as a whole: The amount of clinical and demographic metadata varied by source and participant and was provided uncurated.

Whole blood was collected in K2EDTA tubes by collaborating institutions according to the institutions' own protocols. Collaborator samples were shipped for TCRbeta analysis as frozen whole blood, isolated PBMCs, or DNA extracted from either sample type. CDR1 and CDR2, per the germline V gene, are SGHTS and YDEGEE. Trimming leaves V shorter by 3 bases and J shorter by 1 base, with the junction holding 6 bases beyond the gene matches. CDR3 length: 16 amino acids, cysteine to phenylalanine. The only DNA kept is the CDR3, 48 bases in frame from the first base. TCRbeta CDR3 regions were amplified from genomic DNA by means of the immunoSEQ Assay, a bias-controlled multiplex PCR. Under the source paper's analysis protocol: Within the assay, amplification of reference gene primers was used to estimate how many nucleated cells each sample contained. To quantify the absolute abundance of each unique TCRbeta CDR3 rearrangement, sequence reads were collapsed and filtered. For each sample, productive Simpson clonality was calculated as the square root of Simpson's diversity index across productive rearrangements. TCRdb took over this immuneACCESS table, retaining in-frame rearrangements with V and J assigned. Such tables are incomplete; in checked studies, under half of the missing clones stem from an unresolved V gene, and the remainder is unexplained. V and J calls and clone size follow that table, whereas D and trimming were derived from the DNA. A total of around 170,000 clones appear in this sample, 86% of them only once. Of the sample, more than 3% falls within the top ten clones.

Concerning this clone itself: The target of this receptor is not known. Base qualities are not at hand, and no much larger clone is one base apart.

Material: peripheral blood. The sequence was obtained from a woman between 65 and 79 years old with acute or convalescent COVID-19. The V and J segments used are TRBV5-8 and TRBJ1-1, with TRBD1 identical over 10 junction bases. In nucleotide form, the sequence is TGTGCCAGCAGCTATGACAGGGGGCGGGGGAACACTGAAGCTTTCTTT. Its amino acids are CASSYDRGRGNTEAFF.